This T cell receptor beta chain came from a study of cytomegalovirus exposure and HLA in healthy donors. As to this clone: What it binds is unknown. One end of the junction fails to match germline, which may point to a read error.

Overall study findings and caveats: With DRB1 most and HLA-C fewest, TCR association rates differed between HLA loci in a later analysis. Indistinguishable V segments, including TRBV6-2 and TRBV6-3, were excluded. In a later analysis, specific HLA alleles were associated with about 18,000 TCR beta sequences at a 0.05 false discovery rate.

This CDR3 has 14 residues. Per germline, CDR1 GTSNPN and CDR2 SVGIG (reference sequence). The PCR ran on 60 Vbeta and 13 Jbeta primers. Produced via immunoSEQ multiplex PCR; TCRdb's table is partial and in-frame only. Seen here are 130,000 to 150,000 clones, around 79% observed once, and the top ten hold about 2.9%. The sample consisted of PBMCs. This chain links TRBV30 with TRBJ1-2; D uncertain. The sequence derives from a man aged 40-50 years in good health and CMV-seropositive. The CDR3 DNA reads TGTGCCTGGAGTGTACTGTCGGTGGGGAGGGCACTACGGTTC. Translated, it gives CAWSVLSVGRALRF.